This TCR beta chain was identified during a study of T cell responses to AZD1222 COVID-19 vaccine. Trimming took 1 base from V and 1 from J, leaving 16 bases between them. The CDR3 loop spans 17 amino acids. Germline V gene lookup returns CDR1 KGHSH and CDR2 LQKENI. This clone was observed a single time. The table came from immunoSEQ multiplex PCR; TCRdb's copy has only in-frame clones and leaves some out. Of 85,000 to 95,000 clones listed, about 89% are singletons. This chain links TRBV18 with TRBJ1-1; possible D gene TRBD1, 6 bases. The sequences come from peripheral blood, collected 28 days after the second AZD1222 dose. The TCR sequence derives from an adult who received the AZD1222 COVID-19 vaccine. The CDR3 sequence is CASSPRPLGQTNTEAFF. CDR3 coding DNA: TGTGCCAGCTCACCACGTCCTCTTGGACAGACGAACACTGAAGCTTTCTTT.